This T cell receptor (beta chain) emerged from a study of blood T cell repertoires in COVID-19. Background on the study: Sources were T cells, B-cell-depleted T cells, or PBMCs; the material itself was cDNA or gDNA.

The repertoire was sequenced with immunoSEQ multiplex PCR; TCRdb's copy has only in-frame clones and lacks some. The table lists some 200,000 clones, over 70% of them singletons, with 5.5% to 8.5% in the top ten. Germline loops: CDR1 MNHEY, CDR2 SVGEGT. This CDR3 contains 14 residues. Trimming took off 0 bases at V and 4 bases at J, with 9 bases between the two ends. The sequence was obtained from a woman in her seventies with acute or convalescent COVID-19. The sample consisted of peripheral blood. The chain joins TRBV6-2 or TRBV6-3 to TRBJ1-1; D ambiguous. The CDR3: CASSYSREGTEAFF. CDR3 sequence (DNA): TGTGCCAGCAGTTACTCGAGGGAGGGCACTGAAGCTTTCTTT.